The 8 T cell receptor beta chains below all came from one sample that was sequenced in a study of regulatory T cells in long-lasting Graves disease. Time point given: persistent/refractory GD, antithyroid drugs over 5 years with positive TRAb. Preparation of the TCR library used RNA extracted from PBMCs. The TCR beta library used iRepertoire HTBI primers with Arm-PCR amplification of CDR3. MiXCR, run by TCRdb on the multiplex PCR reads, gives a single entry per CDR3 protein. The sample lists about 400,000 distinct CDR3 sequences; around 20% were seen once. Specimen: peripheral blood mononuclear cells (PBMCs), collected when the disease was refractory, from a patient treated with antithyroid drugs. Receptor source: a female donor with Graves disease.

This clonotype was found a few times. The genes are TRBV7-9 and TRBJ2-6; D is perhaps TRBD1 (5 bases). Germline values: CDR1 SEHNR, CDR2 FQNEAQ (reference sequence). The V gene lost 4 bases and the J gene lost 0 bases, with 10 bases spanning the gap. CDR3 length: 16 amino acids. The CDR3 here is CASSSSQGSGANVLTF. In DNA form, the CDR3 reads TGTGCCAGCAGCTCCAGCCAGGGCTCTGGGGCCAACGTCCTGACTTTC.

This clonotype was picked up many times. This rearrangement joins TRBV20-1 to TRBJ2-7, with 7 bases aligning to TRBD2. The CDR3 length is 13 residues. The trim removed 0 bases at V and 3 bases at J, leaving 2 bases unmatched. Germline V gene sequence: CDR1 DFQATT, CDR2 SNEGSKA (reference sequence). CDR3 nucleotide sequence: TGCAGTGCTAGAGAGCCTAGCGGCTACGAGCAGTACTTC. Its translation is CSAREPSGYEQYF.

This clonotype was detected ten times or more. The chain uses TRBV27 and TRBJ1-1; no firm D call. CDR1 and CDR2 (germline): MNHEY, SMNVEV (reference sequence). The length of the CDR3 is 13 residues. The V end was cut by 8 bases, the J end by 0 bases, with 10 bases between. CDR3 coding DNA: TGTGCCAGCTCCAAAATCATGAACACTGAAGCTTTCTTT. This translates into CASSKIMNTEAFF.

This clonotype was detected only a few times. V and J are TRBV2 and TRBJ2-7; 9 nucleotides align to TRBD1. The CDR3 is 15 amino acids. CDR1 is SNHLY, CDR2 FYNNEI, per germline. The V gene end was trimmed by 8 bases and the J gene end by 6 bases; junction bases not matched to a gene: 14. CDR3 region: CASGTGTKGGREQYF. DNA for the CDR3: TGTGCCAGCGGGACAGGGACGAAAGGGGGACGCGAGCAGTACTTC.

The sample holds many counts of this clonotype. The DNA for the CDR3 is TGTGCCAGCAGCTTAGCCGGTGCAGAGGATGAGACCCAGTACTTC. This codes for CASSLAGAEDETQYF. The genes are TRBV7-9 and TRBJ2-5; D is unresolved. The V and J ends lost 0 bases and 5 bases respectively, with 13 bases between them. In germline, CDR1 is SEHNR, CDR2 FQNEAQ (reference sequence). This CDR3 is built from 15 residues.

Only a few counts were recorded for this clonotype. The chain links TRBV27 to TRBJ1-4; unclear D gene. Germline CDR1 and CDR2: MNHEY and SMNVEV (reference sequence). Trimming removed 0 bases at V and 0 bases at J, with 5 bases between. This CDR3 is 15 amino acids long. Written as DNA, the CDR3 is TGTGCCAGCAGTTTATCACCTGCAACTAATGAAAAACTGTTTTTT. Encoded protein: CASSLSPATNEKLFF. The complete variable domain, with remaining parts taken from reference TRBV27 and TRBJ1-4, reads EAQVTQNPRYLITVTGKKLTVTCSQNMNHEYMSWYRQDPGLGLRQIYYSMNVEVTDKGDVPEGYKVSRKEKRNFPLILESPSPNQTSLYFCASSLSPATNEKLFFGSGTQLSVL.

The J gene is TRBJ1-5, the V gene TRBV7-6; 8 bases are a match to TRBD1. The ends lost 1 base at V and 6 bases at J; junction bases unmatched: 5. Germline values: CDR1 SGHVS, CDR2 FNYEAQ. The CDR3 has 15 amino acids. The DNA of the CDR3 is TGTGCCAGCAGCTTAGGTGGACAGGGCAGTCAGCCCCAGCATTTT. Amino acid sequence: CASSLGGQGSQPQHF.

About this clonotype: This may stem from a read error, because a much larger clone lies one nucleotide away. Lacking the conserved final phenylalanine or tryptophan, this CDR3 likely reflects a read error. The chain couples TRBV28 to TRBJ2-7, with TRBD2 identical over 7 bases. The germline V gene encodes CDR1 MDHEN and CDR2 SYDVKM. This CDR3 region has 14 residues. V trimming: 2 bases; J trimming: 3 bases; junction bases outside the gene matches: 4. The CDR3: CASSLEGLFYEQYL. The DNA of the CDR3 is TGTGCCAGCAGTTTAGAGGGACTATTCTACGAGCAGTACCTC.